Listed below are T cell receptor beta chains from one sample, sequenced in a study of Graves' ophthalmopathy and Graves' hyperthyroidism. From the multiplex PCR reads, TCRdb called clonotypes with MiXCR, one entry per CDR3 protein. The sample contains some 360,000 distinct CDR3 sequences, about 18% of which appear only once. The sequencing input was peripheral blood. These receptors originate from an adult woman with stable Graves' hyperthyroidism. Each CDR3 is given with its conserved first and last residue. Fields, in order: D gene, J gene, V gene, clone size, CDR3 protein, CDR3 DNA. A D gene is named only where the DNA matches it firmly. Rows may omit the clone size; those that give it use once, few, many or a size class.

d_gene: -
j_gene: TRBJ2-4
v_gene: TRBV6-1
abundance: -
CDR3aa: CASRKEAKNIKYF
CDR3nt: TGTGCCAGCAGAAAAGAAGCCAAAAACATTAAGTACTTC

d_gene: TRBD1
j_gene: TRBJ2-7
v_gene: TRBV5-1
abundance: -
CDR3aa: CASSLAGQANYEQYF
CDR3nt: TGCGCCAGCAGCTTGGCGGGACAGGCAAACTACGAGCAGTACTTC

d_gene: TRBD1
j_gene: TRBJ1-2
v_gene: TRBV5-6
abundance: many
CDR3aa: CASTPPRSGGSQSYGYTF
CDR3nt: TGTGCCAGCACTCCCCCGCGGTCAGGGGGAAGTCAGAGCTATGGCTACACCTTC

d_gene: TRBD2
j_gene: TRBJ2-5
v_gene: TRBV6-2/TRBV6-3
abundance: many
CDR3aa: CASTPREGLVQETQYF
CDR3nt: TGTGCCAGCACCCCCCGGGAGGGACTCGTACAAGAGACCCAGTACTTC

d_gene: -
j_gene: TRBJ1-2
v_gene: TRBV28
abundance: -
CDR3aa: CASSTTMDYGYTF
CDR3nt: TGTGCCAGCAGTACGACAATGGATTATGGCTACACCTTC

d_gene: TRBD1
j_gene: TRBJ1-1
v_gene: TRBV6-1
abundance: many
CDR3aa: CASSRQGARDTEAFF
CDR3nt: TGTGCCAGCAGTCGACAGGGAGCTCGCGACACTGAAGCTTTCTTT

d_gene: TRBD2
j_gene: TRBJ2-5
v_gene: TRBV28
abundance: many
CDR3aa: CASSLAGEGETQYF
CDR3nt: TGTGCCAGCAGTTTAGCGGGAGAAGGCGAGACCCAGTACTTC

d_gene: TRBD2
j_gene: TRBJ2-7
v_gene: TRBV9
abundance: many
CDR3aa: CASSVGPGTSYEQYF
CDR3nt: TGTGCCAGCAGCGTCGGCCCCGGGACTAGCTACGAGCAGTACTTC

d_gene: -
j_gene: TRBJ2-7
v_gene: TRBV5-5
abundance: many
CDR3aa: CASTNSLGSYEQYF
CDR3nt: TGTGCCAGCACGAACAGCTTGGGCTCCTACGAGCAGTACTTC

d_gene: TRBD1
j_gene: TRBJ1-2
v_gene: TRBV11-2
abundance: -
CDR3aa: CASSKITGGDGNGYTF
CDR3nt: TGTGCCAGCAGCAAGATAACAGGGGGCGATGGGAATGGCTACACCTTC

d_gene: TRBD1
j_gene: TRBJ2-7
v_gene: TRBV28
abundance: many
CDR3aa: CASSPHRGLYEQYF
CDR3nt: TGTGCCAGCAGCCCCCACAGGGGGCTCTACGAGCAGTACTTC

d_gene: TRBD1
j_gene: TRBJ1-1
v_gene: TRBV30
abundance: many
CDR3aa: CAWILGGGTEAFF
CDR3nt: TGTGCCTGGATCCTAGGGGGCGGAACTGAAGCTTTCTTT

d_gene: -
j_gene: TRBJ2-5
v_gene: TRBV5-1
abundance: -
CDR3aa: CATSGLGNEETQYF
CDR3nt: TGCGCCACCAGTGGCTTGGGGAACGAAGAGACCCAGTACTTC

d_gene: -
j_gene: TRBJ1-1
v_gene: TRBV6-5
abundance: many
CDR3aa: CASSYSRGTEAFF
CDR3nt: TGTGCCAGCAGTTACTCGCGGGGGACTGAAGCTTTCTTT

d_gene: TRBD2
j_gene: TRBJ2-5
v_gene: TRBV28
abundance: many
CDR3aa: CASSEIAGRSVTQYF
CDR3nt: TGTGCCAGCAGTGAAATAGCGGGAAGGTCAGTGACCCAGTACTTC

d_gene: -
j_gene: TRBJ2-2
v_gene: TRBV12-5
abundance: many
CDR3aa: CASGFLRELFF
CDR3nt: TGTGCTAGTGGTTTTCTCCGGGAGCTGTTTTTT

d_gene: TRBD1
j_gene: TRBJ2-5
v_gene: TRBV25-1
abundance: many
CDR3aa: CASSTGQGFHETQYF
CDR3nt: TGTGCCAGCAGTACTGGACAGGGGTTTCATGAGACCCAGTACTTC

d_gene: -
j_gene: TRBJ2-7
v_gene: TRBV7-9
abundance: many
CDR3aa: CASSQDVFEQYF
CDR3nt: TGTGCCAGCAGCCAGGACGTATTCGAGCAGTACTTC

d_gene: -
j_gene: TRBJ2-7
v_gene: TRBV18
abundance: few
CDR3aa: CASSVGLANYEQYF
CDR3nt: TGTGCCAGCTCCGTGGGGCTAGCCAACTACGAGCAGTACTTC

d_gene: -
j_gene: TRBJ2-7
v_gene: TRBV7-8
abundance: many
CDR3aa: CASSLVGGFSYEQYF
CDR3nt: TGTGCCAGCAGCTTAGTGGGGGGATTCTCCTACGAGCAGTACTTC

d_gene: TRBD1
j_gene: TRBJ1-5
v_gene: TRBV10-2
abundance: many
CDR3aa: CATSEDRAVQPQHF
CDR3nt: TGCGCCACCTCAGAGGACAGGGCTGTTCAGCCCCAGCATTTT

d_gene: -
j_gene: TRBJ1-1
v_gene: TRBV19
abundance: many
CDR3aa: CASSKQGKANTEAFF
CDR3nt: TGTGCCAGTAGTAAGCAGGGTAAGGCGAACACTGAAGCTTTCTTT

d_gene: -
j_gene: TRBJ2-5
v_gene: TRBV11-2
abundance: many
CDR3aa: CASSYTTGTQETQYF
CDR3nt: TGTGCCAGCAGCTACACGACCGGGACCCAAGAGACCCAGTACTTC

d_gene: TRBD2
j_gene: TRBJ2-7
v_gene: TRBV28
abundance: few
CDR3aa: CASSLWYLAGASEQYF
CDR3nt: TGTGCCAGCAGTTTATGGTATCTAGCGGGAGCATCAGAGCAGTACTTC

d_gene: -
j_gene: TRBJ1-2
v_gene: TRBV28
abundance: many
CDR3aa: CASSLVTGYGYTF
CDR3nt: TGTGCCAGCAGTTTAGTGACGGGCTATGGCTACACCTTC

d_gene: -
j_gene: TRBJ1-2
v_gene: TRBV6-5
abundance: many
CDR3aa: CASSYSGGRTGGYTF
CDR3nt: TGTGCCAGCAGTTACTCGGGGGGCAGGACGGGTGGCTACACCTTC

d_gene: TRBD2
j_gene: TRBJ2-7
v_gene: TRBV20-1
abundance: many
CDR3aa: CSARTGLAGVYEQYF
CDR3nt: TGCAGTGCTAGGACGGGACTAGCGGGAGTCTACGAGCAGTACTTC

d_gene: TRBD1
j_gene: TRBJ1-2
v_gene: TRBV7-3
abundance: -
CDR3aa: CASSATGDSGYTF
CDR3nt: TGTGCCAGCAGCGCGACAGGGGACAGTGGCTACACCTTC

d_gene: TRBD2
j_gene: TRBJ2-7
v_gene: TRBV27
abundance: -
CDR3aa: CASNHRPAKRTSGSYEQYF
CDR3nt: TGTGCCAGCAACCACCGGCCGGCGAAACGGACTAGCGGCTCCTACGAGCAGTACTTC

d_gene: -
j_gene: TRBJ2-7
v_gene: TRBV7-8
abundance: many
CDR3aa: CASSFRGPLSYEQYF
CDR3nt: TGTGCCAGCAGCTTTCGTGGACCCCTATCCTACGAGCAGTACTTC

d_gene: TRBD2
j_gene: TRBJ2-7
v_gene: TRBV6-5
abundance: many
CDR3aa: CASSSTSLAADYEQYF
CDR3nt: TGTGCCAGCAGTTCGACCAGTCTAGCGGCGGACTACGAGCAGTACTTC

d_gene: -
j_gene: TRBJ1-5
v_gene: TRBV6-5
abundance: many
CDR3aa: CASSYSTDQPQHF
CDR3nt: TGTGCCAGCAGTTACTCGACAGATCAGCCCCAGCATTTT

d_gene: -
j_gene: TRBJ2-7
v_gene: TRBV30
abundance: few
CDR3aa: CAWSTGGWYEQYF
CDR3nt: TGTGCCTGGAGTACGGGGGGCTGGTACGAGCAGTACTTC

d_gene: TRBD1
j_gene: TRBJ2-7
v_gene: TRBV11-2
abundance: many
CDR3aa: CASSRGTESSYEQYF
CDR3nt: TGTGCCAGCAGCAGGGGGACAGAGAGCTCCTACGAGCAGTACTTC

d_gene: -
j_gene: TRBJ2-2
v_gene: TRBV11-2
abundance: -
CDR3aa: CASSLVGGSGELFF
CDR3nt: TGTGCCAGCAGCTTAGTCGGGGGCTCCGGGGAGCTGTTTTTT

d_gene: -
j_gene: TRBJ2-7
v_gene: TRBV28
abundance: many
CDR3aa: CASQVVSSYEQYF
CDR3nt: TGTGCCAGCCAGGTCGTCTCCTCCTACGAGCAGTACTTC

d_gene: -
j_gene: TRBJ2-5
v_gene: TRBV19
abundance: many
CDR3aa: CASSISWGPVQETQYF
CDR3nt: TGTGCCAGTAGTATATCGTGGGGACCGGTACAAGAGACCCAGTACTTC

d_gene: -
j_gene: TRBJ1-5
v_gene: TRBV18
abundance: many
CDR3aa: CASSPRRLNSNQPQHF
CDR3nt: TGTGCCAGCTCACCACGGAGGTTGAATAGCAATCAGCCCCAGCATTTT

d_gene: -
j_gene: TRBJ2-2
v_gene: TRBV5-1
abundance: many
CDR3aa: CASSPLIDRAGELFF
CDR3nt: TGCGCCAGCAGCCCCTTAATCGACCGGGCCGGGGAGCTGTTTTTT

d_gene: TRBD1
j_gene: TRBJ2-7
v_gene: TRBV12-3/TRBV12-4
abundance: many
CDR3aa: CASSQHQGAGEQYF
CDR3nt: TGTGCCAGCAGCCAACATCAGGGGGCGGGAGAGCAGTACTTC

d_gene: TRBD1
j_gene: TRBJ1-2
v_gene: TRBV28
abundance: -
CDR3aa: CASDPTGNYGYTF
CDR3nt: TGTGCCAGCGATCCGACAGGGAACTATGGCTACACCTTC

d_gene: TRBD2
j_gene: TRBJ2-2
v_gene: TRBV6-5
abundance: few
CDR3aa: CASSYSGGPNTGELFF
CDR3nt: TGTGCCAGCAGTTACTCGGGAGGGCCTAACACCGGGGAGCTGTTTTTT

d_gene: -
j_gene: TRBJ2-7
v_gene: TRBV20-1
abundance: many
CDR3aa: CSAPSGYEQYF
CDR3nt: TGCAGTGCCCCATCGGGTTACGAGCAGTACTTC

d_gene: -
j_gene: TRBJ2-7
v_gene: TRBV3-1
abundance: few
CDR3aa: CASSQIGGPGYEQYF
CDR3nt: TGTGCCAGCAGCCAAATCGGGGGGCCGGGCTACGAGCAGTACTTC

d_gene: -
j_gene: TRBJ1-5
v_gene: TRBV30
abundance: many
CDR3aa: CGGRQPGNSNQPQHF
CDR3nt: TGTGGTGGCAGACAACCGGGGAATAGCAATCAGCCCCAGCATTTT

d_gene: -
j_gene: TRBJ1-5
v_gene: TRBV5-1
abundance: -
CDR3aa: CASSPSSGNQPQHF
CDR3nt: TGCGCCAGCAGCCCATCGAGCGGGAATCAGCCCCAGCATTTT

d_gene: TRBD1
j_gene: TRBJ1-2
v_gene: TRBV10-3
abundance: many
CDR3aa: CAIGSDRDRGYYGYTF
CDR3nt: TGTGCCATCGGATCTGACCGGGACAGGGGCTACTATGGCTACACCTTC

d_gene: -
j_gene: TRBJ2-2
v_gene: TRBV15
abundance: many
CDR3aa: CATSRPGSPNTGELFF
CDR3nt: TGTGCCACCAGCAGGCCGGGATCCCCGAACACCGGGGAGCTGTTTTTT